This is a list of T cell receptor beta chains from one sample in a study of CD8+ T cells in alopecia areata. Sequencing was performed with immunoSEQ multiplex PCR; in TCRdb, only in-frame clones are kept and a portion is missing. Of about 220,000 clones detected, about 50% appear once; the ten largest clones hold roughly 1.5%. The material was CD4+ T cells sorted from blood, obtained at week 4, from a patient treated with tofacitinib. The origin of the receptors is a human donor with alopecia areata. Both conserved end residues are part of each CDR3. A D gene is named only where the DNA matches it firmly. The size entry is marked missing in some rows and otherwise reads once, few, many or a size class.

D gene,V gene,clone size,J gene,CDR3 DNA,CDR3 protein
.,TRBV18,few,TRBJ1-1,TGTGCCAGCTCACAAAAAGGGGTGACTGAAGCTTTCTTT,CASSQKGVTEAFF
.,TRBV7-9,few,TRBJ1-4,TGTGCCAGCAGCCAACAAAACTTGGTTACTAATGAAAAACTGTTTTTT,CASSQQNLVTNEKLFF
.,TRBV29-1,.,TRBJ1-1,TGCAGCGTTGAAGCTTTGGGGCGGAACACTGAAGCTTTCTTT,CSVEALGRNTEAFF
.,TRBV4-3,.,TRBJ1-2,TGCGCCAGCAGCTGGGCAGTAGGCAGGAGCCAGCCCGGCTACACCTTC,CASSWAVGRSQPGYTF
.,TRBV25-1,few,TRBJ2-7,TGTGCCAGCAGCCAGGGAAAAAACGAGCAGTACTTC,CASSQGKNEQYF
.,TRBV29-1,.,TRBJ1-1,TGCAGCGTTGTCCGGTCCCTGAACACTGAAGCTTTCTTT,CSVVRSLNTEAFF
.,TRBV18,once,TRBJ2-7,TGTGCCAGCTCACCGACAGCTTTCTACGAGCAGTACTTC,CASSPTAFYEQYF
TRBD1,TRBV25-1,.,TRBJ2-5,TGTGCCAGCAGTGACTCCCAGGGGGCGAAGACCCAGTACTTC,CASSDSQGAKTQYF
.,TRBV5-1,many,TRBJ2-7,TGCGCCAGCAGCTTGATAGCCCATACCTACGAGCAGTACTTC,CASSLIAHTYEQYF
TRBD1,TRBV29-1,few,TRBJ2-1,TGCAGCGTTCGGGACAGGGGGCGCGGCGAGCAGTTCTTC,CSVRDRGRGEQFF
.,TRBV11-2,few,TRBJ1-1,TGTGCCAGCAGCGTATCGTACAGGGCGAGGAACACTGAAGCTTTCTTT,CASSVSYRARNTEAFF
.,TRBV15,.,TRBJ1-1,TGTGCCACCAGCAGAGCCAGCAACATGAACACTGAAGCTTTCTTT,CATSRASNMNTEAFF
.,TRBV29-1,few,TRBJ1-2,TGCAGCGTTGAATTAGAAGTTGGCTACACCTTC,CSVELEVGYTF
.,TRBV2,few,TRBJ2-2,TGTGCCAGCAGTGAACAGGGGACCGGGGAGCTGTTTTTT,CASSEQGTGELFF
.,TRBV29-1,.,TRBJ1-1,TGCAGCGTCGCGGGGCTTATGAACACTGAAGCTTTCTTT,CSVAGLMNTEAFF
.,TRBV7-2,.,TRBJ2-6,TGTGCCAGCAGCTGGGACCGGGGGGCCAACGTCCTGACTTTC,CASSWDRGANVLTF
.,TRBV23-1,few,TRBJ2-2,TGCGCCAGCAGTCAACCCGGGCTTGCTAACACCGGGGAGCTGTTTTTT,CASSQPGLANTGELFF
.,TRBV12-5,many,TRBJ2-7,TGTGCTAGTGGTTTGGACCACTACGAGCAGTACTTC,CASGLDHYEQYF
.,TRBV2,.,TRBJ1-5,TGTGCCAGCAGCCCCGGGGGGAAAGATCAGCCCCAGCATTTT,CASSPGGKDQPQHF
.,TRBV7-9,.,TRBJ1-1,TGTGCCAGCAGCTTAAGTGTAGCTACTGAAGCTTTCTTT,CASSLSVATEAFF
.,TRBV9,.,TRBJ2-1,TGTGCCAGCAGCGTGAGCTTAACCAACAATGAGCAGTTCTTC,CASSVSLTNNEQFF
.,TRBV5-6,.,TRBJ1-2,TGTGCCAGCAGCTTGATTTCCGAATACTATGGCTACACCTTC,CASSLISEYYGYTF
.,TRBV25-1,.,TRBJ2-7,TGTGCCAGCAGTGATCACAGGGGGGGATTCTCCTACGAGCAGTACTTC,CASSDHRGGFSYEQYF
TRBD1,TRBV2,.,TRBJ1-1,TGTGCCAGCAGTCGAGACAGGGGGAACACTGAAGCTTTCTTT,CASSRDRGNTEAFF
TRBD2,TRBV10-1,.,TRBJ2-2,TGCGCCAGCAGTGAACGAGCGGGGGGCTTGAACACCGGGGAGCTGTTTTTT,CASSERAGGLNTGELFF
.,TRBV7-2,.,TRBJ2-2,TGTGCCAGCAGCTTTCAGGGCTTGAACGGGGAGCTGTTTTTT,CASSFQGLNGELFF